The 21 T cell receptor beta chains below all came from one sample that was sequenced in a study of graft-versus-host responses after intestinal transplantation. Using immunoSEQ multiplex PCR, the repertoire was profiled, and TCRdb retains in-frame clones only, with some absent. The sample holds approximately 14,000 clones, around 94% seen once. Sequences were derived from PBMCs, sampled 9 days after transplant. All receptors come from a human patient who received an intestinal transplant, so some T cells may come from the graft donor.

The V gene is TRBV25-1, the J gene TRBJ2-7; 7 nucleotides align to TRBD2. This CDR3 comprises 13 residues. From germline, CDR1 is MGHDK and CDR2 SYGVNS. The V and J ends lost 5 bases and 3 bases, in that order; junction bases with no gene match: 4. As DNA, the CDR3 is TGTGCCAGCAGTATCGGGGGGAGCTACGAGCAGTACTTC. It translates to CASSIGGSYEQYF.

The chain links TRBV7-9 to TRBJ2-1, with 9 bases identical to TRBD2. The V and J ends lost 5 bases and 7 bases, in that order; junction bases with no gene match: 9. Looked up from germline, CDR1 is SEHNR and CDR2 is FQNEAQ (reference sequence). This CDR3 has 15 residues. CDR3 nucleotides: TGTGCCAGCAGCCCCCCGGGACTAGCAGAAAATGAGCAGTTCTTC. It is translated as CASSPPGLAENEQFF.

V and J are TRBV19 and TRBJ2-1, with D perhaps TRBD2 (6 bases). Germline loops: CDR1 LNHDA, CDR2 SQIVND (reference sequence). Between the trimmed V and J ends, which lost 7 bases and 0 bases, there was a span of 16 bases. The CDR3 covers 16 residues. CDR3 coding DNA: TGTGCCAGTACCGCTGAGGGGCGGGGCTCCTACAATGAGCAGTTCTTC. Translation: CASTAEGRGSYNEQFF.

The chain uses TRBV12-5 and TRBJ1-1; 7 bases map to TRBD1. The CDR3 extends over 14 amino acids. CDR1 and CDR2 from the germline V gene are LGHNT and FRNRAP. CDR3 DNA sequence: TGTGATTACCAGGGTACAGGGGCGAACACTGAAGCTTTCTTT. It translates to CDYQGTGANTEAFF.

The chain couples TRBV9 to TRBJ2-5; D is possibly TRBD1 (6 bases). The CDR3 totals 14 residues. The V end lost 0 bases, the J end lost 2 bases, and 8 bases lay between the germline ends. Per germline, CDR1 SGDLS and CDR2 YYNGEE. As DNA, the CDR3 is TGTGCCAGCAGCGTAGCCAGGGGACAAGAGACCCAGTACTTC. Protein sequence: CASSVARGQETQYF.

The V gene is TRBV4-2, the J gene TRBJ2-1; maybe TRBD1 (5 bases). This CDR3 spans 16 amino acids. Trimming cost V 0 bases and J 6 bases, with 15 bases left between them. Per the germline V gene, CDR1 is LGHNA and CDR2 is YNFKEQ. CDR3 loop: CASSQEGRATFNEQFF. CDR3 sequence (DNA): TGTGCCAGCAGCCAAGAGGGCAGGGCCACCTTCAATGAGCAGTTCTTC.

This clone was picked up one time. The chain couples TRBV5-1 to TRBJ1-1; 12 bases are a match to TRBD1. Trimming took 4 bases from V and 4 from J; bases not matched to a gene: 8. The CDR3 totals 16 residues. The germline V gene has CDR1 SGHRS and CDR2 YFSETQ. DNA for the CDR3: TGCGCCAGCAGCCACGGGACAGGGGGCAGGGGCACTGAAGCTTTCTTT. As protein: CASSHGTGGRGTEAFF. The variable domain in full, with the rest retrieved from reference TRBV5-1 and TRBJ1-1, is KAGVTQTPRYLIKTRGQQVTLSCSPISGHRSVSWYQQTPGQGLQFLFEYFSETQRNKGNFPGRFSGRQFSNSRSEMNVSTLELGDSALYLCASSHGTGGRGTEAFFGQGTRLTVV.

This clone was seen just once. The V call is TRBV27, the J call TRBJ1-2, with unresolved D. This CDR3 comprises 13 residues. Deletions cut 0 bases from V and 5 bases from J, with 7 bases between. CDR1 and CDR2 from the germline V gene are MNHEY and SMNVEV (reference sequence). Here the CDR3 reads CASSLSITYGYTF. In DNA, the CDR3 is TGTGCCAGCAGTTTATCGATCACGTATGGCTACACCTTC.

The V and J genes are TRBV5-6 and TRBJ2-7; tentative D call: TRBD2 (5 bases). Germline V lookup: CDR1 SGHDT, CDR2 YYEEEE. Trimming stripped 1 base from V and 2 bases from J, with 19 bases between. The CDR3 contains 17 residues. The CDR3 region has the DNA TGTGCCAGCAGCTTGTGGGGATGGAGGCAGCCAGCCTACGAGCAGTACTTC. Residues: CASSLWGWRQPAYEQYF.

V usage is TRBV2 and J usage is TRBJ2-5; maybe TRBD2 (6 bases). Trimming took off 2 bases at V and 4 bases at J, with 17 bases between the two ends. The CDR3 loop spans 16 amino acids. Germline values: CDR1 SNHLY, CDR2 FYNNEI. The DNA for the CDR3 is TGTGCCAGCAGTGAATTTGGGGGGAGGTCTAGAGAGACCCAGTACTTC. This encodes CASSEFGGRSRETQYF.

This clone is a singleton in its sample. This chain connects TRBV7-6 to TRBJ2-7; perhaps TRBD1 as D (5 bases). Germline V gives CDR1 SGHVS, CDR2 FNYEAQ. CDR3 length: 15 amino acids. Trimming removed 3 bases from V and 1 base from J, with 13 bases in between. The CDR3 spells CASSFFDSSSYEQYF. For the CDR3, the DNA is TGTGCCAGCAGCTTTTTCGACAGTTCTTCCTACGAGCAGTACTTC.

The chain joins TRBV29-1 to TRBJ2-1; 8 bases map to TRBD1. This CDR3 has 15 amino acids. The V gene end was trimmed by 8 bases and the J gene end by 12 bases; junction bases not matched to a gene: 21. Germline V CDR1 and CDR2: SQVTM, ANQGSEA. The CDR3: CSTSQRGQARSRQFF. CDR3 nucleotides: TGCAGCACATCTCAAAGGGGACAGGCCCGATCCCGGCAGTTCTTC.

This chain links TRBV19 with TRBJ2-2, with 7 bases fitting TRBD1. The V segment lost 0 bases and the J segment 2 bases; nucleotides outside the gene matches: 6. Germline V gives CDR1 LNHDA, CDR2 SQIVND (reference sequence). The CDR3 runs 17 residues. The CDR3 reads CASSIEEGTANTGELFF. CDR3 DNA: TGTGCCAGTAGTATAGAGGAAGGGACAGCTAACACCGGGGAGCTGTTTTTT.

The chain is built from TRBV30 and TRBJ2-1; D not resolved. V lost 1 base to trimming and J lost 7 bases, with 8 bases between them. The CDR3 sequence is 12 residues long. From germline, CDR1 is GTSNPN and CDR2 SVGIG (reference sequence). The CDR3 here is CAWSAQTNEQFF. As DNA, the CDR3 is TGTGCCTGGAGTGCACAAACGAATGAGCAGTTCTTC.

The chain employs TRBV29-1 and TRBJ2-1; 9 nucleotides align to TRBD2. Germline CDR1 is SQVTM and CDR2 is ANQGSEA. With 7 bases clipped from V and 8 bases from J, the junction kept 3 bases outside the gene matches. The CDR3 is 11 amino acids. The CDR3 here is CSAGTSYEQFF. The CDR3 coding sequence is TGCAGCGCCGGGACTAGCTATGAGCAGTTCTTC.

The chain has TRBV30 and TRBJ2-7; D remains ambiguous. The CDR3 length is 13 residues. The germline V gene encodes CDR1 GTSNPN and CDR2 SVGIG (reference sequence). Trimming shortened V by 3 bases and J by 4 bases, and 13 bases separated the two germline ends. In nucleotides, the CDR3 is TGTGCCTGGAGCCCGGCCCCACCTTACGAGCAGTACTTC. Amino acid sequence: CAWSPAPPYEQYF. The entire variable domain, with the rest obtained from reference TRBV30 and TRBJ2-7, is as follows: SQTIHQWPATLVQPVGSPLSLECTVEGTSNPNLYWYRQAAGRGLQLLFYSVGIGQISSEVPQNLSASRPQDRQFILSSKKLLLSDSGFYLCAWSPAPPYEQYFGPGTRLTVT.

The chain employs TRBV11-2 and TRBJ2-5; 8 nucleotides match TRBD1. V lost 5 bases to trimming and J lost 4 bases; unmatched junction nucleotides: 6. Germline CDR1 is SGHAT and CDR2 is FQNNGV. The CDR3 is 14 residues long. CDR3 sequence reads: CASSPTDRGETQYF. The CDR3, as DNA: TGTGCCAGCAGCCCTACTGACAGGGGAGAGACCCAGTACTTC.

This chain connects TRBV27 to TRBJ2-2, with 12 bases fitting TRBD2. The CDR3 sequence is 16 residues long. J lost 7 bases, V lost 2 bases, and 5 bases had no gene match. Germline CDR1 reads MNHEY; CDR2 reads SMNVEV (reference sequence). CDR3 sequence: CASSLLAGGPGGELFF. The CDR3 coding sequence is TGTGCCAGCAGTTTACTAGCGGGAGGGCCGGGCGGGGAGCTGTTTTTT.

The rearrangement joins TRBV6-6 to TRBJ2-3; 7 bases map to TRBD2. The CDR3 loop spans 15 amino acids. Germline assignment: CDR1 MNHNY and CDR2 SVGAGI (reference sequence). J gave up 3 bases and V 8 bases, and 11 bases lay outside the gene matches. CDR3 loop: CASLGLDSSTDTQYF. DNA of the CDR3: TGTGCCAGCCTAGGACTAGATAGTAGTACAGATACGCAGTATTTT.

The chain joins TRBV27 to TRBJ1-5, with 7 bases fitting TRBD1. Trimming cost V 2 bases and J 5 bases; bases outside gene matches: 6. Germline V gives CDR1 MNHEY, CDR2 SMNVEV (reference sequence). This CDR3 is built from 15 residues. In DNA, the CDR3 is TGTGCCAGCAGTTTAAGCAGGACAGGCCATCAGCCCCAGCATTTT. Translated, it gives CASSLSRTGHQPQHF.

This sequence joins TRBV19 and TRBJ1-3, with 9 nucleotides matching TRBD1. Germline V gene lookup returns CDR1 LNHDA and CDR2 SQIVND (reference sequence). Trimming cost V 6 bases and J 5 bases; bases outside gene matches: 2. This CDR3 spans 13 amino acids. CDR3 protein: CASSGTGRNTIYF. In DNA form, the CDR3 reads TGTGCCAGTAGCGGGACAGGGAGAAACACCATATATTTT. The full variable domain, in which reference TRBV19 and TRBJ1-3 provide the parts outside the CDR3, is DGGITQSPKYLFRKEGQNVTLSCEQNLNHDAMYWYRQDPGQGLRLIYYSQIVNDFQKGDIAEGYSVSREKKESFPLTVTSAQKNPTAFYLCASSGTGRNTIYFGEGSWLTVV.